These T cell receptor beta chains were read from a single sample in a study of T cells in Graves' hyperthyroidism and ophthalmopathy. Via MiXCR, TCRdb re-called the multiplex PCR reads, giving one row per CDR3 protein. The data show some 510,000 distinct CDR3 sequences, around 46% seen once. Sequences were obtained from peripheral blood or thyroid tissue (not recorded which). Receptors were obtained from a woman younger than 35 with Graves' hyperthyroidism. The CDR3 runs from the conserved cysteine through the conserved F or W.

v_call,cdr3_aa
TRBV7-2,CASSLQRTTGELFF
TRBV5-4,CASSFTLSQGETQYF
TRBV6-5,CASSSWGHANYGYTF
TRBV29-1,CSVEDGASETQYF
TRBV5-1,CASSLGQGLGGYTF
TRBV24-1,CATSDSGSSNHPDTQYF
TRBV7-2,CASSQVQIEKLFF
TRBV29-1,CSVGGHSGPQHF
TRBV20-1,CSTIRRGEKLLF
TRBV2,CASSGSLGQETQYF
TRBV2,CASRRLISAEQFF
TRBV20-1,CSASQGVEKLFF
TRBV7-2,CASSSSHHYEQYF
TRBV7-9,CASSPDRIYTGELFF
TRBV6-1,CASSAEKGSGWPQHF
TRBV29-1,CSFLGTGVAEQYF
TRBV9,CASSVSQEEEKLFF
TRBV7-7,CASSSGTLETQYF
TRBV5-6,CASSPDRGLYGYTF
TRBV6-5,CASSPGLNTQYF
TRBV20-1,CSARVALTGEQYF
TRBV6-5,CASSYRAPGLNQPQHF
TRBV4-2,CASSLPGGADTQYF
TRBV2,CAISGTGRYGYTF
TRBV20-1,CSDRTSEAFF
TRBV10-3,CAITGDRAGEQYF
TRBV29-1,CSVEVGTGTDYEQYF
TRBV7-9,CASSPLGLLQETQYF
TRBV5-1,CASSLPGESSYEQYF
TRBV10-2,CASSGIYRGQPQHF
TRBV20-1,CSARLPTENTEAFF
TRBV7-2,CASSPRGRNQPQHF
TRBV7-6,CASSPPGGHEQYF
TRBV19,CASNDFSNQPQHF
TRBV14,CASSRRSGTGFTGELFF
TRBV7-9,CASSLDLLGDRQSGSYGYTF
TRBV7-2,CASSSQGPYVKLFF
TRBV7-6,CASSLDTTNYGYTF
TRBV7-9,CASSLVQGIGYGYTF
TRBV25-1,CANRLSNQPQHF
TRBV15,CATSRGAGGLEKLFF
TRBV24-1,CATSAVGEVDQPQHF
TRBV7-9,CASSLTSGSRETQYF
TRBV19,CASRTNSGTEAFF
TRBV5-1,CASSLSGPGTGGYTF
TRBV29-1,CSAEEETNEKLFF
TRBV19,CASSPSSYGYAF
TRBV20-1,CSASGASQPQHF
TRBV7-8,CASSSLGRTRVREQYF
TRBV7-8,CASSSRLAGSTYEQYF
TRBV7-9,CASSSKVRAQYF
TRBV7-9,CASSLGQEVFF
TRBV10-3,CAISRDRDNSPLHF
TRBV6-5,CASSYDDSAGLYGYTF
TRBV15,CATSRVGKTPHTIYF
TRBV7-9,CASSFDLTPWGLVETQYF
TRBV24-1,CATSAKVPGANVLTF
TRBV5-1,CASSLAAGELYEQYF
TRBV20-1,CSARGTSGSGYEQYF